These T cell receptor beta chains were read from a single sample in a study of CXCR3-negative and CXCR3-positive naive CD8 T cells. TCRdb reprocessed the 5' RACE reads and reports one entry per CDR3 protein, with no DNA. The data show 50,000 or so distinct CDR3 sequences, and the top ten clones hold 0.55% to 0.6%. The specimen was naive CXCR3+ CD8+ T cells from blood. These receptor sequences come from a human donor in good health. Some clones in this sample may be carry-over from other donors' samples. Each CDR3 is given with its conserved first and last residue. Each record gives: J gene, V gene, CDR3 length, CDR3 protein.

TRBJ1-6 | TRBV28 | 16 | CASTVILGHGGSPLHF
TRBJ2-3 | TRBV11-1 | 17 | CASSLKAGGPDTDTQYF
TRBJ2-7 | TRBV29-1 | 12 | CSVRQRPYEQYF
TRBJ2-2 | TRBV7-2 | 12 | CASSLEGGELFF
TRBJ2-7 | TRBV29-1 | 12 | CSVDTGLYEQYF
TRBJ2-5 | TRBV6-5 | 14 | CASSYFRDQETQYF
TRBJ2-7 | TRBV29-1 | 13 | CSVEDRQSYEQYF
TRBJ2-3 | TRBV11-1 | 14 | CASSQDRPTDTQYF
TRBJ2-2 | TRBV5-1 | 16 | CASSFRVPQDTGELFF
TRBJ2-2 | TRBV28 | 17 | CASSLGPEIAGAGELFF
TRBJ2-2 | TRBV29-1 | 16 | CSVVLRQTANTWELFF
TRBJ1-4 | TRBV4-1 | 16 | CASSHPEATPSEKLFF
TRBJ1-5 | TRBV9 | 15 | CASSADDSENQPQHF
TRBJ1-5 | TRBV4-1 | 13 | CASSQDLVQPQHF
TRBJ2-4 | TRBV19 | 14 | CASSNPGGTNIQYF
TRBJ2-7 | TRBV4-3 | 14 | CASQGNLREDEQYF
TRBJ2-3 | TRBV6-4 | 16 | CASSESGGARADTQYF
TRBJ2-6 | TRBV6-4 | 16 | CASSEDGSSGANVLTF
TRBJ2-7 | TRBV5-5 | 14 | CASSGHPDSYEQYF
TRBJ2-1 | TRBV20-1 | 14 | CSAHTPSSYNEQFF
TRBJ2-3 | TRBV5-1 | 14 | CASSRGQGIDTQYF
TRBJ2-1 | TRBV9 | 15 | CASSQAGVSNNEQFF
TRBJ1-5 | TRBV7-9 | 14 | CASSLPGGNQPQHF
TRBJ2-1 | TRBV27 | 13 | CASSWHLHNEQFF
TRBJ2-2 | TRBV29-1 | 13 | CSVVGLTYGELFF
TRBJ2-1 | TRBV6-5 | 12 | CANYRGPCEQFF
TRBJ2-1 | TRBV29-1 | 14 | CSVPLAFSYNEQFF
TRBJ2-3 | TRBV4-3 | 14 | CASSQWAARDTQYF
TRBJ2-1 | TRBV9 | 15 | CASSVGGRSYNEQFF
TRBJ1-2 | TRBV29-1 | 13 | CSVDLGRDYGYTF
TRBJ2-1 | TRBV12-3/TRBV12-4 | 15 | CASSTTSGAYNEQFF
TRBJ2-7 | TRBV10-3 | 13 | CAISDSNNYEQYF
TRBJ2-3 | TRBV7-9 | 15 | CASSSLTGGTDTQYF
TRBJ1-4 | TRBV12-3/TRBV12-4 | 12 | CASSSADEKLFF
TRBJ2-5 | TRBV6-6 | 11 | CASSIPGTQYF
TRBJ2-1 | TRBV4-3 | 12 | CASSQDKDEQFF
TRBJ2-7 | TRBV10-3 | 15 | CAIRDPEKGAWEQYF
TRBJ1-1 | TRBV20-1 | 13 | CSARGTLNTEAFF
TRBJ2-3 | TRBV28 | 16 | CASSLFGQGSTDTQYF
TRBJ2-7 | TRBV7-9 | 15 | CASSSSGLLSYEQYF
TRBJ2-1 | TRBV14 | 18 | CASSQGASGLGAYNEQFF
TRBJ2-7 | TRBV12-3/TRBV12-4 | 14 | CASSSITPSYEQYF
TRBJ2-1 | TRBV5-1 | 12 | CASTYTGNEQFF
TRBJ2-5 | TRBV7-6 | 17 | CASRPGTRGEWAETQYF
TRBJ2-7 | TRBV4-1 | 17 | CASSQGGLAGTHYEQYF
TRBJ1-2 | TRBV7-2 | 14 | CASSPDRGTYGYTF
TRBJ2-7 | TRBV2 | 14 | CASSESGLYYEQYF
TRBJ2-7 | TRBV4-3 | 17 | CASSQDRTGGRLGEQYF
TRBJ2-1 | TRBV14 | 14 | CASSPPWPRDEQFF
TRBJ1-6 | TRBV9 | 15 | CASSVEGQVNSPLHF
TRBJ1-1 | TRBV11-2 | 14 | CASSIIDSDSEAFF
TRBJ1-6 | TRBV21-1 | 14 | CASSRDSGLRPLHF
TRBJ2-1 | TRBV7-3 | 17 | CASSPAWVAGGSNEQFF
TRBJ2-7 | TRBV7-2 | 11 | CASSLSYEQCF